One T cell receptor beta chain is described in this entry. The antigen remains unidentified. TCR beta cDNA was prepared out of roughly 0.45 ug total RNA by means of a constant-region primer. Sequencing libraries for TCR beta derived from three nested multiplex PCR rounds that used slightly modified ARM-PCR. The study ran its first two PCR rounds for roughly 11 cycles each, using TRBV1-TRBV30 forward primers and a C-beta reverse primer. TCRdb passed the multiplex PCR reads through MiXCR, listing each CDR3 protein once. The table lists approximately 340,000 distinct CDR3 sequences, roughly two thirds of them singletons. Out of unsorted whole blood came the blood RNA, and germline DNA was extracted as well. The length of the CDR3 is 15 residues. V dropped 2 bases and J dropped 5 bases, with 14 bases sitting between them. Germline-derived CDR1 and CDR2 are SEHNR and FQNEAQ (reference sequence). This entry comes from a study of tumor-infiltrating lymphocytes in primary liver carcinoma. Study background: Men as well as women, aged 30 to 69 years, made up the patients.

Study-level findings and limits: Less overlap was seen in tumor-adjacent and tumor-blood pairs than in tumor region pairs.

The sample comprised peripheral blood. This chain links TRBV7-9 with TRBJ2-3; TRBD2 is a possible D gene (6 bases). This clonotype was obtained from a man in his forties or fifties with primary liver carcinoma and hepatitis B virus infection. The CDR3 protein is CASSLPWGEGDTQYF. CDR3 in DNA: TGTGCCAGCAGCTTACCCTGGGGGGAAGGAGATACGCAGTATTTT. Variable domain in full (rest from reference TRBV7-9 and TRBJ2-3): DTGVSQNPRHKITKRGQNVTFRCDPISEHNRLYWYRQTLGQGPEFLTYFQNEAQLEKSRLLSDRFSAERPKGSFSTLEIQRTEQGDSAMYLCASSLPWGEGDTQYFGPGTRLTVL.